The present T cell receptor beta chain was sequenced within a study of T cells in Graves' hyperthyroidism and ophthalmopathy. V lost 8 bases to trimming and J lost 4 bases, with 22 bases between them. The CDR3 is 16 residues long. Germline V gene data show CDR1 as MNHEY and CDR2 as SVGEGT. This clonotype was picked up many times. Its target is unknown. Points from the study as a whole: A model built on 13 V-J features separated ophthalmopathy from stable hyperthyroidism. Most thyroid clonotypes that were expanded above 0.001 also turned up in blood.

RNA transcripts yielded amplified TCR beta CDR3 regions. TCR CDR3 regions were first amplified by RT-PCR with HTBI primers. TCRdb used MiXCR to reprocess the multiplex PCR reads, holding one entry per CDR3 protein. The sample holds about 520,000 distinct CDR3 sequences, around a quarter seen once. Diagnosis rested on symptoms, serum thyroxine and TRAb, thyroid ultrasound, and orbital computed tomography. This chain uses TRBV6-2 or TRBV6-3 with TRBJ2-3, with a tentative D call TRBD2 (5 bases). The sequenced material came from blood. The source is a woman between 25 and 40 years old with Graves' ophthalmopathy. The CDR3 region is CASVPQDFPFADTQYF. The CDR3 coding sequence is TGTGCCAGCGTCCCCCAGGACTTTCCCTTCGCAGATACGCAGTATTTT.